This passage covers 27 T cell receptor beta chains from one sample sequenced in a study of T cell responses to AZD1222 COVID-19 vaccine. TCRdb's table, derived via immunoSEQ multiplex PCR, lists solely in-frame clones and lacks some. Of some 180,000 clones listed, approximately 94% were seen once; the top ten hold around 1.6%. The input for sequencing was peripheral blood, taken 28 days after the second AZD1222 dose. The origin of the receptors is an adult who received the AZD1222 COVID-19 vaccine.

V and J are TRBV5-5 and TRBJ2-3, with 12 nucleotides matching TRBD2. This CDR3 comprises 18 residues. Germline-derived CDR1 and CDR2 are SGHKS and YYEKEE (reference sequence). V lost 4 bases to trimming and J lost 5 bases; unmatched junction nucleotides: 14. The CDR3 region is CASSLELAGGRGKDTQYF. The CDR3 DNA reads TGTGCCAGCAGCCTTGAACTAGCGGGAGGCCGAGGGAAAGATACGCAGTATTTT.

The CDR3 here is CASSRSGRTEAFF. CDR3 DNA sequence: TGTGCCAGCAGTCGCTCAGGGCGCACTGAAGCTTTCTTT. The chain uses TRBV6-5 and TRBJ1-1; D is perhaps TRBD1 (5 bases). The CDR3 has 13 amino acids. V gave up 5 bases and J gave up 4 bases, with 11 bases separating them. CDR1 is MNHEY, CDR2 SVGAGI, per germline.

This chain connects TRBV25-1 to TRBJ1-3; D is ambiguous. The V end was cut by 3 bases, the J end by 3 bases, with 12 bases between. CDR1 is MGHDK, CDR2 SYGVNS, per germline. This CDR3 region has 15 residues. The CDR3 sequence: CASSDPLRGGNTIYF. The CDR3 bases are TGTGCCAGCAGTGACCCCCTCCGCGGTGGAAACACCATATATTTT.

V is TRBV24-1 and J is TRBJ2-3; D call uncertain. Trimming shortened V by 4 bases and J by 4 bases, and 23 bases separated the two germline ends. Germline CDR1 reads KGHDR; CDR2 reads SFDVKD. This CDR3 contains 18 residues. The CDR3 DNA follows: TGTGCCACCAGTGAGGCAAGGAGTGGGCTTGGGTCCGCAGATACGCAGTATTTT. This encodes CATSEARSGLGSADTQYF.

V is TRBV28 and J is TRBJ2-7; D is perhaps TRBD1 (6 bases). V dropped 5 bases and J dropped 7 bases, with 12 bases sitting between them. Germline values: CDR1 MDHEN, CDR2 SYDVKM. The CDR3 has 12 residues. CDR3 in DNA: TGTGCCAGCAGTCGGACAGAGACGGAGCAGTACTTC. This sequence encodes CASSRTETEQYF.

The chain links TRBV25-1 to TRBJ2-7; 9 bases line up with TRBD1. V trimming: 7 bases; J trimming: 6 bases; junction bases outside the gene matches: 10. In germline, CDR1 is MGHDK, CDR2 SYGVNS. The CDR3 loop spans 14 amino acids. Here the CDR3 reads CASTLLGTGPEQYF. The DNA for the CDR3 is TGTGCCAGCACTCTATTGGGGACAGGGCCCGAGCAGTACTTC.

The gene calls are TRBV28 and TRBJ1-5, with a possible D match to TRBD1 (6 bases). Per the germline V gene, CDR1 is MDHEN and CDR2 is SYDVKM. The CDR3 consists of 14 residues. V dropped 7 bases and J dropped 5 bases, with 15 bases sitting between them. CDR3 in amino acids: CASNLVGGHQPQHF. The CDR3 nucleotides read TGTGCCAGCAACTTGGTAGGGGGACATCAGCCCCAGCATTTT.

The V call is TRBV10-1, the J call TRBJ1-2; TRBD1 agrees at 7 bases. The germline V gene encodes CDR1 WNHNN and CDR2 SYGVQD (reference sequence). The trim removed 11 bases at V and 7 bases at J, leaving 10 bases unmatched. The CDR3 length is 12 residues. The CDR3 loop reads CAGHGQDCGYTF. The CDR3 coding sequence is TGCGCCGGCCACGGACAGGACTGTGGCTACACCTTC.

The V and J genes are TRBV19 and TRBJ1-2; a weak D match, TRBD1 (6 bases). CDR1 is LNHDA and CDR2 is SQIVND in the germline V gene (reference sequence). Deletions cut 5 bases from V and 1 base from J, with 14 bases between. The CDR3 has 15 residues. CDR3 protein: CASSGDGGLNYGYTF. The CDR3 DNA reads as TGTGCCAGTAGTGGCGACGGGGGCCTTAACTATGGCTACACCTTC.

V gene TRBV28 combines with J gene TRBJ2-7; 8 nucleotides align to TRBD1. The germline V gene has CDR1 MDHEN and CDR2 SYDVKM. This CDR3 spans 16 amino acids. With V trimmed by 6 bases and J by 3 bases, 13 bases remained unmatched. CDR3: CASSLEAGTGLYEQYF. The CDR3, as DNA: TGTGCCAGCAGCCTTGAAGCCGGGACAGGCCTCTACGAGCAGTACTTC.

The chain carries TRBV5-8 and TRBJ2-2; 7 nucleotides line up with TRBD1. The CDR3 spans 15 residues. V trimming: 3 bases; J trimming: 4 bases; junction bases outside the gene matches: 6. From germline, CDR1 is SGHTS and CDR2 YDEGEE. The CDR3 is CASSSGQRGTGELFF. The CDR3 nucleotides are TGTGCCAGCAGCTCGGGACAGAGGGGCACCGGGGAGCTGTTTTTT.

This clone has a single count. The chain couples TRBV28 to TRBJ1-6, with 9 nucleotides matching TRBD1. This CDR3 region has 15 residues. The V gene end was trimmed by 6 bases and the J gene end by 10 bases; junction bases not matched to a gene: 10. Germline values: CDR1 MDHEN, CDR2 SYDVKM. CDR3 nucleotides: TGTGCCAGCAGACCCACCGGGACAGGGTTCTCACCCCTCCACTTT. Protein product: CASRPTGTGFSPLHF.

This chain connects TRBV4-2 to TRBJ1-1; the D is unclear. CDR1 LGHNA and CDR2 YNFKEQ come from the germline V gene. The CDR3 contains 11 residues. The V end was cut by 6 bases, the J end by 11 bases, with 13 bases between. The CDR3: CASRVNKIAFF. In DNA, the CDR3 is TGTGCCAGCAGGGTCAACAAGATCGCTTTCTTT.

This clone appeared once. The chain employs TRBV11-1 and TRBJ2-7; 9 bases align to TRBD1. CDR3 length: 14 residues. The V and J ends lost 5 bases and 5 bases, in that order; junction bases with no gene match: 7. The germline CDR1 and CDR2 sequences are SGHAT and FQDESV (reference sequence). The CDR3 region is CASSQHRDRDEQYF. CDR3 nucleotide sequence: TGTGCCAGCAGCCAACACCGGGACAGGGACGAGCAGTACTTC.

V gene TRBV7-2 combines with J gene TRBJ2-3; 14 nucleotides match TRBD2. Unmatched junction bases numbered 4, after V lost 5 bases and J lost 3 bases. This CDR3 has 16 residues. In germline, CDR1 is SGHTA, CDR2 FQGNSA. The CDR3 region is CASSTRTSGGTDTQYF. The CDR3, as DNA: TGTGCCAGCAGCACGAGGACTAGCGGGGGGACAGATACGCAGTATTTT.

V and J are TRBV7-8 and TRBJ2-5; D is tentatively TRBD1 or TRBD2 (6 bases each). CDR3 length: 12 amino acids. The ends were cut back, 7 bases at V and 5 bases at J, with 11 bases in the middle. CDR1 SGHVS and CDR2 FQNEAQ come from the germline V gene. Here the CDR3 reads CASTGGRETQYF. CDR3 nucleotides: TGTGCCAGCACCGGGGGCCGGGAGACCCAGTACTTC.

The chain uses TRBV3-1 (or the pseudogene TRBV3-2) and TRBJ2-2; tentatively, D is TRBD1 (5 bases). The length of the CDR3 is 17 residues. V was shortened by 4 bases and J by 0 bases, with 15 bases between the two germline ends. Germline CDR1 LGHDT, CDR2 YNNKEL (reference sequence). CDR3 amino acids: CASSRIRQISNTGELFF. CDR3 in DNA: TGTGCCAGCAGCCGAATTCGACAGATATCGAACACCGGGGAGCTGTTTTTT.

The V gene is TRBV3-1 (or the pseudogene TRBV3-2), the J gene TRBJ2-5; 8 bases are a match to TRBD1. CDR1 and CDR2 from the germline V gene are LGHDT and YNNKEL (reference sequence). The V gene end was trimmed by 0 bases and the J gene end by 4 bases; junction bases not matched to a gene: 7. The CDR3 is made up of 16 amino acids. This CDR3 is CASSQDLRQGAETQYF. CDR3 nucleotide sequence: TGTGCCAGCAGCCAAGATTTAAGGCAGGGGGCAGAGACCCAGTACTTC.

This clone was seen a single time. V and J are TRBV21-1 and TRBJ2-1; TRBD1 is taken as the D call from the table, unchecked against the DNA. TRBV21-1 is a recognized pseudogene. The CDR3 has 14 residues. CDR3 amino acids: CASSNRGSYNEQFF. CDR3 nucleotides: TGTGCCAGCAGCAACAGGGGCTCCTACAATGAGCAGTTCTTC.

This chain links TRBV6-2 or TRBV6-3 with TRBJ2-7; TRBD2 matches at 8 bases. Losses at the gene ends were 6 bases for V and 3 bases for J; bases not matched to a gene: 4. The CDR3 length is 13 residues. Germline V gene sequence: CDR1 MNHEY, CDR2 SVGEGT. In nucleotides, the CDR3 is TGTGCCAGCAGCTTAGCGGGGAACTACGAGCAGTACTTC. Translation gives CASSLAGNYEQYF.

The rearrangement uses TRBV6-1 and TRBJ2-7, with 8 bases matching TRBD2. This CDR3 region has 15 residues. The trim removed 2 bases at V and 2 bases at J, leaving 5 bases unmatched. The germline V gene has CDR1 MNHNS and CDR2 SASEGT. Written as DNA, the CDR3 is TGTGCCAGCAGTGAACTGGCGGGACTAGCCTACGAGCAGTACTTC. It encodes CASSELAGLAYEQYF.

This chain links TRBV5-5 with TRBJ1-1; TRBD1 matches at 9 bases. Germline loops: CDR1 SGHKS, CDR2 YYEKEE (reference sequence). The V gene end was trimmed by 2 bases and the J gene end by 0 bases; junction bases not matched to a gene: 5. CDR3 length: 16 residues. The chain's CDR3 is CASSLNRGLMNTEAFF. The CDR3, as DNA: TGTGCCAGCAGCTTAAACAGGGGGCTTATGAACACTGAAGCTTTCTTT.

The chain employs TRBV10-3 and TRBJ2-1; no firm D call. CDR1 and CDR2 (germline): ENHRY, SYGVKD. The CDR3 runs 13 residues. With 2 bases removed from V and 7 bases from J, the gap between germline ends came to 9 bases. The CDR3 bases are TGTGCCATCAGTGAGCTAGTTGGGAATGAGCAGTTCTTC. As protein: CAISELVGNEQFF.

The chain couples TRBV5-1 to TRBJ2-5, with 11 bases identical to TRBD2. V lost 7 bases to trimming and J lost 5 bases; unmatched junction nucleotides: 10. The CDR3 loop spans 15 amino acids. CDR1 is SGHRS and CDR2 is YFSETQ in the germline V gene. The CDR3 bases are TGCGCCAGCGGATTAGCGGGGGGGCCGGCGGAGACCCAGTACTTC. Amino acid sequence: CASGLAGGPAETQYF. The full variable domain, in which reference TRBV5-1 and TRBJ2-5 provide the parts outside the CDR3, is KAGVTQTPRYLIKTRGQQVTLSCSPISGHRSVSWYQQTPGQGLQFLFEYFSETQRNKGNFPGRFSGRQFSNSRSEMNVSTLELGDSALYLCASGLAGGPAETQYFGPGTRLLVL.

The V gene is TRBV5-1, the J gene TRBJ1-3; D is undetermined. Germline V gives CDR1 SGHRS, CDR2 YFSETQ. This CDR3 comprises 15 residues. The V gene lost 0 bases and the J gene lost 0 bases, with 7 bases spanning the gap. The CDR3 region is CASSLEPNSGNTIYF. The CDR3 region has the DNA TGCGCCAGCAGCTTGGAACCCAACTCTGGAAACACCATATATTTT.

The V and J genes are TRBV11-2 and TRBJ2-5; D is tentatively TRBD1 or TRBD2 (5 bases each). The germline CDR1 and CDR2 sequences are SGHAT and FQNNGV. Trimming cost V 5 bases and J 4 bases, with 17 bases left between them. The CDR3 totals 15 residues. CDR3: CASSRDGTDRETQYF. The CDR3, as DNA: TGTGCCAGCAGCAGAGATGGGACGGATCGAGAGACCCAGTACTTC.

The CDR3 sequence: CASSHPGGGLAGEGEQFF. The CDR3 coding sequence is TGTGCCAGCAGCCACCCGGGGGGCGGGCTAGCGGGAGAAGGTGAGCAGTTCTTC. The chain links TRBV7-9 to TRBJ2-1, with 10 bases matching TRBD2. This CDR3 contains 18 residues. The V and J ends lost 5 bases and 9 bases, in that order; junction bases with no gene match: 19. Germline loops: CDR1 SEHNR, CDR2 FQNEAQ (reference sequence).